This TCR beta chain came from a study of blood T cell repertoires in COVID-19. Study summary: Collection of acute and convalescent COVID-19 samples took place in the United States, Italy and Spain. The cDNA or gDNA used as material had been derived from T cells, B-cell-depleted T cells, or PBMCs.

The CDR3 totals 16 residues. The V gene end was trimmed by 3 bases and the J gene end by 3 bases; junction bases not matched to a gene: 12. CDR1 and CDR2 from the germline V gene are DFQATT and SNEGSKA (reference sequence). Original methodology: Reference gene primer amplification in the assay estimated nucleated cell counts. Data came from immunoSEQ multiplex PCR; TCRdb stores just in-frame clones and leaves some out. Clonal size and the V and J genes are those of that table, whereas D and trimming came from the DNA. Of some 180,000 clones listed, more than 80% were seen once; the top ten hold about 0.54%.

The receptor's source is a middle-aged man with acute or convalescent COVID-19. The rearrangement links TRBV20-1 to TRBJ2-3, with TRBD2 matching 7 bases. The specimen was peripheral blood. CDR3 residues: CSASGRLAEPTDTQYF. The CDR3 DNA follows: TGCAGTGCTAGTGGGAGGCTAGCGGAGCCTACAGATACGCAGTATTTT.